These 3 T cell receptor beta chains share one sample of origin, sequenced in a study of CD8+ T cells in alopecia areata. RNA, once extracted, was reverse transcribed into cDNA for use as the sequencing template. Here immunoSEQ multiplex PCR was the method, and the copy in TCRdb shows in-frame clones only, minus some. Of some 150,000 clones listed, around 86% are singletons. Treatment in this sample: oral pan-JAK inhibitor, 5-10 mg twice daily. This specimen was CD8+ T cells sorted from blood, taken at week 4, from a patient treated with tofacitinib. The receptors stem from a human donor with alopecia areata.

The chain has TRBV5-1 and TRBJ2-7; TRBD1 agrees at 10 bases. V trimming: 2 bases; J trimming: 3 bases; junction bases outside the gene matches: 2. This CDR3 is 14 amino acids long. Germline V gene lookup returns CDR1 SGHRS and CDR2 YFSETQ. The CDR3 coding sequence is TGCGCCAGCAGCTTATGGACAGGGGGCTACGAGCAGTACTTC. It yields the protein CASSLWTGGYEQYF.

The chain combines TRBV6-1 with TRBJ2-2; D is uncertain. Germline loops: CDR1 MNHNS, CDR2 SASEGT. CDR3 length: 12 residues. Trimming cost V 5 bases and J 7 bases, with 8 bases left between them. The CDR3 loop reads CASSISIGELFF. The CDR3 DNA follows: TGTGCCAGCAGTATCAGTATCGGGGAGCTGTTTTTT.

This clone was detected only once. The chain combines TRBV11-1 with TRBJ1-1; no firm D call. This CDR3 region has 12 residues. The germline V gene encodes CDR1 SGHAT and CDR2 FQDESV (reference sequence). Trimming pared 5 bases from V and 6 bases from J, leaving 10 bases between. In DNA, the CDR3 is TGTGCCAGCAGCATCCCCAGGTCTGAAGCTTTCTTT. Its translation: CASSIPRSEAFF.